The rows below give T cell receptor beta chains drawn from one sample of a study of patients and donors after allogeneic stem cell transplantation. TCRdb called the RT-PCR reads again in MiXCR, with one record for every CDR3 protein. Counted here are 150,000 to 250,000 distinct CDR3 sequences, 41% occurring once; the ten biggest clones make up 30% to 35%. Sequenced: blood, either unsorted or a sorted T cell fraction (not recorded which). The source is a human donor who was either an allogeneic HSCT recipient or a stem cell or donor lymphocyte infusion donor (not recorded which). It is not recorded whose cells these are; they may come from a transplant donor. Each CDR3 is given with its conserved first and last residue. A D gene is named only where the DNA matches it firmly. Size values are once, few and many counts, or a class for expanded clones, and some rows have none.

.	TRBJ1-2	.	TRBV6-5	TGTGCCAGCAGTTACTCGGACGGGATCCCTAACTATGGCTACACCTTC	CASSYSDGIPNYGYTF
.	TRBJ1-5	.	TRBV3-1	TGTGCCAGCAGCCGCAGGGGCCCAAATCAGCCCCAGCATTTT	CASSRRGPNQPQHF
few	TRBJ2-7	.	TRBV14	TGTGCCAGCAGCCGGTTTAGCGGAAGGGACTACGAGCAGTACTTC	CASSRFSGRDYEQYF
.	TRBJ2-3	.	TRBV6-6	TGTGCCAGCAGCCTAAGGACTCAGCCGAGCACAGATACGCAGTATTTT	CASSLRTQPSTDTQYF
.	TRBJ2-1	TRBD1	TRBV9	TGTGCCAGCAGCGAGGGACAGGGCGGTTCCTACAATGAGCAGTTCTTC	CASSEGQGGSYNEQFF
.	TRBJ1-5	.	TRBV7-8	TGTGCCAGCAGCTCATCCGGGACCCAAATGGGCGGCAATCAGCCCCAGCATTTT	CASSSSGTQMGGNQPQHF
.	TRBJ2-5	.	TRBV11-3	TGTGCCAGTTCCGGGGAAGCGGAGACCCAGTACTTC	CASSGEAETQYF
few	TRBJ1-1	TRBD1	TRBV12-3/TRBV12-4	TGTGCCAGCAGTCGCGGTGGGACAGGGAACACTGAAGCTTTCTTT	CASSRGGTGNTEAFF
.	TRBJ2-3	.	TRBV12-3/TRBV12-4	TGTGCCAGCAGTTTCACGGGACGCACAGATACGCAGTATTTT	CASSFTGRTDTQYF
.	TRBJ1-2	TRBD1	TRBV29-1	TGCAGCGCGTGGACAGGGGCCGACAATGGCTACACCTTC	CSAWTGADNGYTF
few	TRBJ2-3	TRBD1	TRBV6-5	TGTGCCAGCAGTTACGGGGACAGGGGAAGTATTTCAGATACGCAGTATTTT	CASSYGDRGSISDTQYF
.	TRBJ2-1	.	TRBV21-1	TGTGCCAGCAGGCCCGGGGTATACAATGAGCAGTTCTTC	CASRPGVYNEQFF
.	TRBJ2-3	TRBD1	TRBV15	TGTGCCACCAGCGGGGACAGTAAGTCAAACACAGATACGCAGTATTTT	CATSGDSKSNTDTQYF
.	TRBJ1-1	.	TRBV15	TGTGCCACCAGCATCGGCAAGAACACTGAAGCTTTCTTT	CATSIGKNTEAFF
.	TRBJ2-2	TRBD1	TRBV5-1	TGCGCCAGCAGCTTGGACCTGACAGGGGAGCCCGACACCGGGGAGCTGTTTTTT	CASSLDLTGEPDTGELFF
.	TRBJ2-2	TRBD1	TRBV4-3	TGCGCCAGCAGCAGTTACCCCGGGACAGGGGCTTCTAACACCGGGGAGCTGTTTTTT	CASSSYPGTGASNTGELFF
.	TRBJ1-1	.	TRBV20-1	TGCAGTGCGAAGGGGTACACTGAAGCTTTCTTT	CSAKGYTEAFF
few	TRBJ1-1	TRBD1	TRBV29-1	TGCAGCGTTGAATCGGGCAGGGGGATCGACACTGAAGCTTTCTTT	CSVESGRGIDTEAFF
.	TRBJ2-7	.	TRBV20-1	TGCAGTGCCAGACCGCCGAACCCAACGGACGAGCAGTACTTC	CSARPPNPTDEQYF
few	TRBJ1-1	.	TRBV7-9	TGTGCCAGCGAAGGGGGAGGCACTGAAGCTTTCTTT	CASEGGGTEAFF
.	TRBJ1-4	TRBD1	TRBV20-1	TGCAGTGCAAAGAACAGGGGGAGTTTTGAAAAACTGTTTTTT	CSAKNRGSFEKLFF
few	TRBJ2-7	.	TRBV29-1	TGCAGCGTGACACAGGGTTCCTACGAGCAGTACTTC	CSVTQGSYEQYF
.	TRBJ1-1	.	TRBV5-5	TGTGCCAGCAGCCCCCATGCAGGGTTCACTGAAGCTTTCTTT	CASSPHAGFTEAFF
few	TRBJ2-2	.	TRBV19	TGTGCCAGTAGCCCCCGGTTAGCGAACACCGGGGAGCTGTTTTTT	CASSPRLANTGELFF
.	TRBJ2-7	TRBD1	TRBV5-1	TGCGCCAGCAGCTTGGCCTTTTACCGGGACAGTCCCTACGAGCAGTACTTC	CASSLAFYRDSPYEQYF
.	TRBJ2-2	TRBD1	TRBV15	TGTGCCACTACCAGACAGGGGTTGGGCACCGGGGAGCTGTTTTTT	CATTRQGLGTGELFF
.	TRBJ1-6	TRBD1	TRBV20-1	TGCAGTGCTCGGACAGGCCATAATTCACCCCTCCACTTT	CSARTGHNSPLHF